A selection of T cell receptor beta chains follows, all from one sample in a study of blood T cell repertoires in COVID-19. TCRdb's table, derived via immunoSEQ multiplex PCR, lists solely in-frame clones and lacks some. This sample has 250,000 to 300,000 clones, with roughly 90% found just once. Sequenced sample: PBMCs or T cells enriched from blood (not recorded which). The receptors here all came from a woman in her thirties who had recovered from COVID-19. Each CDR3 is given with its conserved first and last residue. Fields, in order: D gene, J gene, V gene, clone size, CDR3 protein, CDR3 DNA. D genes are given only for firm matches. A row's size may be missing; if present it is once, few, many or a size class.

- TRBJ1-3 TRBV5-5 - CASSLDRSSGNTIYF TGTGCCAGCAGCTTGGACAGGAGCTCTGGAAACACCATATATTTT
TRBD2 TRBJ2-5 TRBV4-2 - CASSQDGGTSGRARETQYF TGTGCCAGCAGCCAAGATGGGGGGACTAGCGGGAGGGCCAGGGAGACCCAGTACTTC
TRBD1 TRBJ1-2 TRBV2 - CASSESQGNYGYTF TGTGCCAGCAGTGAATCACAGGGGAACTATGGCTACACCTTC
TRBD1 TRBJ2-2 TRBV27 - CASSPGQLITGELFF TGTGCCAGCAGTCCGGGACAGCTTATTACCGGGGAGCTGTTTTTT
TRBD1 TRBJ1-4 TRBV18 - CASSPPLTGQGAEKLFF TGTGCCAGCTCACCACCCCTTACGGGACAGGGGGCGGAAAAACTGTTTTTT
- TRBJ2-5 TRBV5-6 - CASSFTGFETQYF TGTGCCAGCAGCTTCACAGGGTTTGAGACCCAGTACTTC
TRBD2 TRBJ2-2 TRBV7-3 once CASSPTGTSGRGELFF TGTGCCAGCAGCCCCACCGGGACTAGCGGAAGGGGGGAGCTGTTTTTT
- TRBJ1-1 TRBV25-1 - CASSPLGVNTEAFF TGTGCCAGCAGTCCCCTCGGGGTGAACACTGAAGCTTTCTTT
- TRBJ2-1 TRBV5-8 - CASSLEGQGPYNEQFF TGTGCCAGCAGCTTGGAGGGTCAGGGGCCCTACAATGAGCAGTTCTTC
TRBD1 TRBJ1-3 TRBV18 - CASSQRTGEANTIYF TGTGCCAGCTCACAACGGACAGGGGAAGCAAACACCATATATTTT
- TRBJ1-1 TRBV2 - CASSWANTEAFF TGTGCCAGCAGTTGGGCGAACACTGAAGCTTTCTTT
TRBD2 TRBJ2-1 TRBV28 - CASSLLGLASYNEQFF TGTGCCAGCAGTTTACTGGGACTAGCGTCCTACAATGAGCAGTTCTTC
TRBD2 TRBJ2-1 TRBV7-2 - CASSLIGLAGGQYNEQFF TGTGCCAGCAGCCTTATCGGACTAGCGGGAGGCCAATACAATGAGCAGTTCTTC
- TRBJ1-2 TRBV28 - CASSSGQNYGYTF TGTGCCAGCAGTTCCGGACAGAACTATGGCTACACCTTC
- TRBJ2-1 TRBV7-9 - CASSFATDNEQFF TGTGCCAGCAGCTTCGCAACGGACAATGAGCAGTTCTTC
- TRBJ1-4 TRBV19 - CASSPDAGDNEKLFF TGTGCCAGTAGTCCGGATGCGGGGGATAATGAAAAACTGTTTTTT
TRBD1 TRBJ2-7 TRBV19 - CASSFRQGRYEQYF TGTGCCAGTAGTTTCCGACAGGGGCGCTACGAGCAGTACTTC
- TRBJ2-4 TRBV7-9 - CASSLRGFKNIQYF TGTGCCAGCAGCTTGCGAGGTTTCAAAAACATTCAGTACTTC
TRBD1 TRBJ2-7 TRBV7-9 - CASSLGPGGDHEQYF TGTGCCAGCAGCTTAGGGCCAGGGGGAGACCACGAGCAGTACTTC
TRBD2 TRBJ2-5 TRBV9 - CASSVAGPAGGYETQYF TGTGCCAGCAGCGTAGCTGGCCCAGCGGGAGGGTACGAGACCCAGTACTTC
TRBD1 TRBJ2-6 TRBV19 - CASSMGRGHRSGANVLTF TGTGCCAGTAGTATGGGTAGGGGGCATCGTTCTGGGGCCAACGTCCTGACTTTC
- TRBJ1-2 TRBV10-3 - CAISEGQRTNYGYTF TGTGCCATCAGTGAAGGCCAGCGTACTAACTATGGCTACACCTTC
TRBD1 TRBJ2-2 TRBV28 - CASWKGPHRGQTGELFF TGTGCCAGCTGGAAGGGTCCACACAGGGGGCAAACCGGGGAGCTGTTTTTT